A single sample gave rise to the 10 T cell receptor beta chains below, sequenced in a study of blood T cell repertoires in COVID-19. The data were produced by immunoSEQ multiplex PCR, yet TCRdb's version contains in-frame clones alone and is incomplete. The table includes approximately 180,000 clones, approximately 83% detected once. Sequenced input: peripheral blood. Receptor source: a human donor with active or convalescent COVID-19. The donor label of this sample is uncertain.

The chain links TRBV6-5 to TRBJ2-7; the D gene is possibly TRBD1 (5 bases). Germline V lookup: CDR1 MNHEY, CDR2 SVGAGI. The CDR3 covers 13 residues. Trimming left V 6 bases short and J 1 base short, with 10 bases between. The CDR3 here is CASRDISSYEQYF. In nucleotides, the CDR3 is TGTGCCAGCAGGGACATTAGTTCCTACGAGCAGTACTTC.

The chain's CDR3 is CASSPKTGGISNGYTF. The DNA for the CDR3 is TGTGCCAGCAGCCCTAAGACAGGGGGCATCAGCAATGGCTACACCTTC. V and J are TRBV2 and TRBJ1-2; TRBD1 matches 10 bases. CDR1 is SNHLY and CDR2 is FYNNEI in the germline V gene. V lost 6 bases, J lost 6 bases, and 13 bases stayed unmatched. The CDR3 is made up of 16 amino acids.

V and J are TRBV28 and TRBJ2-3; D is unresolved. The CDR3 has 13 amino acids. The germline V and J ends were trimmed by 6 bases and 2 bases, with 9 bases remaining between them. Germline V gene sequence: CDR1 MDHEN, CDR2 SYDVKM. For the CDR3, the DNA is TGTGCCAGCAGGAACTCCCCCACAGATACGCAGTATTTT. This sequence encodes CASRNSPTDTQYF.

The rearrangement links TRBV7-3 to TRBJ2-2; 12 nucleotides line up with TRBD2. The ends lost 5 bases at V and 6 bases at J; junction bases unmatched: 7. The CDR3 runs 16 residues. CDR1 and CDR2 (germline): SGHTA, FQGTGA. CDR3: CASSPTRTSGAGELFF. For the CDR3, the DNA is TGTGCCAGCAGCCCCACCCGGACTAGCGGGGCCGGGGAGCTGTTTTTT. Full variable domain (outside the CDR3, taken from reference TRBV7-3 and TRBJ2-2): GAGVSQTPSNKVTEKGKYVELRCDPISGHTALYWYRQSLGQGPEFLIYFQGTGAADDSGLPNDRFFAVRPEGSVSTLKIQRTERGDSAVYLCASSPTRTSGAGELFFGEGSRLTVL.

V usage is TRBV7-2 and J usage is TRBJ2-7; no definite D call. This CDR3 spans 12 amino acids. In germline, CDR1 is SGHTA, CDR2 FQGNSA. The V end lost 5 bases, the J end lost 3 bases, and 8 bases lay between the germline ends. The CDR3 reads CASSDPGYEQYF. For the CDR3, the DNA is TGTGCCAGCAGCGACCCGGGCTACGAGCAGTACTTC. The full variable domain, completed using reference TRBV7-2 and TRBJ2-7, is GAGVSQSPSNKVTEKGKDVELRCDPISGHTALYWYRQSLGQGLEFLIYFQGNSAPDKSGLPSDRFSAERTGGSVSTLTIQRTQQEDSAVYLCASSDPGYEQYFGPGTRLTVT.

The chain has TRBV28 and TRBJ2-3; 10 bases fit TRBD1. V shed 5 bases, J shed 6 bases, and the junction held 29 bases outside the gene matches. The CDR3 has 22 residues. CDR1 is MDHEN and CDR2 is SYDVKM in the germline V gene. The CDR3 coding sequence is TGTGCCAGCAGTACCCGCACCTCCGACAGGGGGCTGTGGGGCCTGGAGCAGGATACGCAGTATTTT. Its protein is CASSTRTSDRGLWGLEQDTQYF.

This clone was observed once. The CDR3: CSASLGGGEKLFF. DNA of the CDR3: TGCAGTGCTAGTTTAGGGGGTGGCGAAAAACTGTTTTTT. V gene TRBV20-1 combines with J gene TRBJ1-4; TRBD1 is a possible D gene (6 bases). The CDR3 runs to 13 residues. The V gene lost 3 bases and the J gene lost 8 bases, with 13 bases spanning the gap. CDR1 is DFQATT, CDR2 SNEGSKA, per germline (reference sequence).

The chain uses TRBV30 and TRBJ1-3; TRBD1 might be the D (5 bases). This CDR3 comprises 13 residues. In germline, CDR1 is GTSNPN, CDR2 SVGIG (reference sequence). Trimming pared 2 bases from V and 2 bases from J, leaving 7 bases between. The CDR3 sequence is CAWSRGAGNTIYF. The CDR3 DNA is TGTGCCTGGAGTAGGGGTGCTGGAAACACCATATATTTT.

The CDR3 loop is CASSQDPGTHNTGELFF. The CDR3 DNA reads TGCGCCAGCAGCCAAGATCCGGGGACACACAACACCGGGGAGCTGTTTTTT. The chain has TRBV4-3 and TRBJ2-2; D is possibly TRBD1 (6 bases). This CDR3 spans 17 amino acids. Germline V gene sequence: CDR1 LGHNA, CDR2 YSLEER. V lost 0 bases and J lost 2, with 13 bases in between.

This clone was seen only once. The rearrangement joins TRBV10-3 to TRBJ2-5; TRBD2 aligns across 8 bases. The CDR3 is 17 amino acids. J lost 2 bases, V lost 0 bases, and 8 bases had no gene match. Germline assignment: CDR1 ENHRY and CDR2 SYGVKD. CDR3 in DNA: TGTGCCATCAGTGAGTCGATAGGAGTAGCGGGGCAAGAGACCCAGTACTTC. Translating it yields CAISESIGVAGQETQYF.